This T cell receptor beta chain stems from a study of sequential checkpoint blockade in melanoma. Sequenced by immunoSEQ multiplex PCR; TCRdb stores in-frame clones only, minus some. Of roughly 6,500 clones listed, roughly 50% are singletons. V shed 5 bases and J shed 2 bases, with 15 bases lying between them. The CDR3 is 15 amino acids. Per germline, CDR1 MNHEY and CDR2 SMNVEV (reference sequence). Treatment described: randomized to nivolumab then ipilimumab (arm A) or the reverse (arm B). None of the patients previously received DNA-damaging chemotherapy. Live CD3+CD8+ CD19− CD56− cells were sorted from PBMCs. The table lists this clone with a few counts.

The V gene is TRBV27, the J gene TRBJ1-1; the D gene is possibly TRBD1 (6 bases). This sequence originates from a human patient with melanoma. Some clones in this sample may be carry-over from other donors' samples. The source was CD8+ T cells sorted from blood (inferred from file names), collected from a patient given nivolumab and ipilimumab in sequence. Here the CDR3 reads CASSPLTGSNTEAFF. The DNA of the CDR3 is TGTGCCAGCAGTCCTTTGACAGGTTCTAACACTGAAGCTTTCTTT.